Presented here are 26 T cell receptor beta chains from one specimen sequenced in a study of blood T cell repertoires in COVID-19. Assay: immunoSEQ multiplex PCR; the TCRdb copy retains only in-frame clones and omits some. The profile covers under 300,000 clones, with roughly 90% appearing a single time and 1.9% taken by the ten largest. Sample: PBMCs or T cells enriched from blood (not recorded which). All receptors derive from a woman between 55 and 75 years old who had recovered from COVID-19.

This chain links TRBV6-5 with TRBJ2-7; 7 nucleotides align to TRBD1. CDR3 size: 14 residues. Germline V gene lookup returns CDR1 MNHEY and CDR2 SVGAGI. Trimming took 2 bases from V and 6 from J; bases not matched to a gene: 7. The CDR3 loop reads CASSYLGQSSEQYF. CDR3 in DNA: TGTGCCAGCAGTTACCTGGGACAGTCTAGCGAGCAGTACTTC.

This chain joins TRBV28 and TRBJ2-3; 8 nucleotides match TRBD2. Trimming removed 2 bases from V and 0 bases from J; junction bases left unmatched: 1. Germline CDR1 is MDHEN and CDR2 is SYDVKM. CDR3 size: 15 residues. CDR3 in amino acids: CASSLAGGSTDTQYF. CDR3 DNA sequence: TGTGCCAGCAGTTTAGCGGGAGGTAGCACAGATACGCAGTATTTT.

V and J are TRBV30 and TRBJ1-4; D possibly corresponds to TRBD1 (5 bases). This CDR3 has 13 residues. Germline V gene sequence: CDR1 GTSNPN, CDR2 SVGIG (reference sequence). Deletions cut 2 bases from V and 6 bases from J, with 10 bases between. CDR3 nucleotides: TGTGCCTGGAGTACGGGGGTGGATGAAAAACTGTTTTTT. Translated: CAWSTGVDEKLFF.

The chain has TRBV10-3 and TRBJ1-2; 11 bases are shared with TRBD1. The V gene end was trimmed by 2 bases and the J gene end by 6 bases; junction bases not matched to a gene: 2. There are 14 residues in the CDR3. CDR1 ENHRY and CDR2 SYGVKD come from the germline V gene. This chain's CDR3 is CAISERTGGNGYTF. The CDR3 region has the DNA TGTGCCATCAGTGAGAGGACAGGGGGCAATGGCTACACCTTC.

Points on this clone: Other DNA variants within this sample encode the same CDR3. The chain is built from TRBV5-1 and TRBJ2-7, with TRBD1 identical over 8 bases. The CDR3 covers 14 residues. V shed 2 bases and J 3 bases; nucleotides not matched to a gene: 4. Germline V gene lookup returns CDR1 SGHRS and CDR2 YFSETQ. CDR3 DNA: TGCGCCAGCAGCTTTGGGACAGGCGGCTACGAGCAGTACTTC. Translated: CASSFGTGGYEQYF.

V and J are TRBV2 and TRBJ2-3, with no clear D. Trimming cost V 4 bases and J 2 bases, with 16 bases left between them. The CDR3 runs to 16 residues. The germline gives CDR1 SNHLY, CDR2 FYNNEI. Written as DNA, the CDR3 is TGTGCCAGCAGTGCCGATCTAGAGTCCCCCACAGATACGCAGTATTTT. Translation gives CASSADLESPTDTQYF.

The chain links TRBV2 to TRBJ2-1; 9 bases are a match to TRBD1. The CDR3 is made up of 14 amino acids. The ends lost 2 bases at V and 8 bases at J; junction bases unmatched: 4. The V gene's germline CDR1 is SNHLY and CDR2 FYNNEI. CDR3 amino acids: CASSERRTGDEQFF. DNA for the CDR3: TGTGCCAGCAGTGAAAGGCGGACAGGGGATGAGCAGTTCTTC.

As DNA, the CDR3 is TGTGCCAGCAGAATGGGACAGACGAACACCGGGGAGCTGTTTTTT. Its protein product is CASRMGQTNTGELFF. The V gene is TRBV5-4, the J gene TRBJ2-2; 7 nucleotides match TRBD1. With 5 bases clipped from V and 0 bases from J, the junction kept 4 bases outside the gene matches. The CDR3 runs to 15 residues. The germline gives CDR1 SGHNT, CDR2 YYREEE (reference sequence).

This chain links TRBV5-1 with TRBJ1-1; a possible D gene is TRBD1 (5 bases). The CDR3 has 17 residues. Trimming took 4 bases from V and 3 from J, leaving 22 bases between them. Germline V gives CDR1 SGHRS, CDR2 YFSETQ. The CDR3 spells CASSRKSLGDSYTEAFF. CDR3 DNA sequence: TGCGCCAGCAGCCGCAAATCACTCGGAGACAGCTACACTGAAGCTTTCTTT.

This sequence joins TRBV24-1 and TRBJ2-7, with a tentative D call TRBD2 (6 bases). V was clipped by 5 bases and J by 4 bases, with 14 bases between them. CDR1 and CDR2 from the germline V gene are KGHDR and SFDVKD. The CDR3 is 14 amino acids. In DNA, the CDR3 is TGTGCCACCAGTGCCGGCGGGAATCGTTACGAGCAGTACTTC. Translation: CATSAGGNRYEQYF.

This clone appeared once. The chain couples TRBV5-6 to TRBJ1-2; D gene unclear. V lost 2 bases to trimming and J lost 7 bases, with 12 bases between them. This CDR3 has 13 amino acids. CDR1 is SGHDT, CDR2 YYEEEE, per germline. For the CDR3, the DNA is TGTGCCAGCAGCTTAGATAGGCCAGGTGGCTACACCTTC. It yields the protein CASSLDRPGGYTF.

The gene calls are TRBV19 and TRBJ2-6, with 7 bases matching TRBD1. This CDR3 contains 14 residues. Germline V gives CDR1 LNHDA, CDR2 SQIVND (reference sequence). The trim removed 7 bases at V and 6 bases at J, leaving 6 bases unmatched. The CDR3 spells CASMIGQEANVLTF. The CDR3 region has the DNA TGTGCCAGTATGATCGGACAGGAGGCCAACGTCCTGACTTTC.

The rearrangement uses TRBV6-1 and TRBJ2-1; 12 positions agree with TRBD2. The CDR3 consists of 15 residues. Trimming at V came to 2 bases and at J to 8 bases, leaving 4 bases not matched to a gene. The V gene's germline CDR1 is MNHNS and CDR2 SASEGT. DNA of the CDR3: TGTGCCAGCAGTGAACTAGCGGGAGGGATGGATGAGCAGTTCTTC. Amino acid sequence: CASSELAGGMDEQFF.

The chain combines TRBV28 with TRBJ1-4; tentatively, D is TRBD1 (5 bases). V shed 8 bases and J shed 6 bases, with 10 bases lying between them. CDR1 is MDHEN and CDR2 is SYDVKM in the germline V gene. The CDR3 is 12 amino acids. CDR3 bases: TGTGCCAGCGACAGCTTACATGAAAAACTGTTTTTT. It is translated as CASDSLHEKLFF.

The rearrangement uses TRBV5-5 and TRBJ1-3; D unclear. With 4 bases removed from V and 4 bases from J, the gap between germline ends came to 27 bases. CDR1 SGHKS and CDR2 YYEKEE come from the germline V gene (reference sequence). The CDR3 consists of 19 residues. CDR3 amino acids: CASSPSLTLGVSGGNTIYF. As DNA, the CDR3 is TGTGCCAGCAGCCCCTCCCTTACTCTCGGGGTTTCGGGAGGAAACACCATATATTTT. The variable domain in full, completed from reference TRBV5-5 and TRBJ1-3, reads DAGVTQSPTHLIKTRGQQVTLRCSPISGHKSVSWYQQVLGQGPQFIFQYYEKEERGRGNFPDRFSARQFPNYSSELNVNALLLGDSALYLCASSPSLTLGVSGGNTIYFGEGSWLTVV.

The chain links TRBV15 to TRBJ2-7; D is undetermined. From germline, CDR1 is LNHNV and CDR2 YYDKDF (reference sequence). The CDR3 has 14 residues. V lost 6 bases to trimming and J lost 3 bases, with 15 bases between them. DNA for the CDR3: TGTGCCACCAGAGGTACCGGGTCCGTCTACGAGCAGTACTTC. It specifies CATRGTGSVYEQYF.

This clone was seen once. This chain joins TRBV24-1 and TRBJ2-7, with 9 nucleotides matching TRBD1. Germline assignment: CDR1 KGHDR and CDR2 SFDVKD. Germline trimming cut 3 bases from V and 3 bases from J; bases unmatched to any gene: 8. This CDR3 has 16 amino acids. The CDR3 here is CATSDPGQGRDYEQYF. CDR3 sequence (DNA): TGTGCCACCAGTGATCCGGGACAGGGAAGGGACTACGAGCAGTACTTC.

The chain carries TRBV3-1 (or the pseudogene TRBV3-2) and TRBJ2-7, with D perhaps matching TRBD1 (5 bases). Germline CDR1 LGHDT, CDR2 YNNKEL (reference sequence). There are 13 residues in the CDR3. V gave up 4 bases and J gave up 5 bases, with 12 bases separating them. The CDR3 coding sequence is TGTGCCAGCAGCCCATCCCAGGGCAACGAGCAGTACTTC. Translation gives CASSPSQGNEQYF.

This clone was recorded once. The J gene is TRBJ1-1, the V gene TRBV30; 8 positions agree with TRBD1. Germline V gene sequence: CDR1 GTSNPN, CDR2 SVGIG (reference sequence). This CDR3 is 15 amino acids long. V gave up 4 bases and J gave up 4 bases; unmatched junction bases: 11. The CDR3 region is CAWTSSRGPVTEAFF. The CDR3 DNA is TGTGCCTGGACCAGCAGCAGGGGGCCGGTCACTGAAGCTTTCTTT.

The V call is TRBV6-5, the J call TRBJ1-5; TRBD1 agrees at 11 bases. V was pared by 3 bases and J by 7 bases, with 2 bases of the junction left unmatched. The CDR3 is 14 residues long. Per germline, CDR1 MNHEY and CDR2 SVGAGI. The CDR3 here is CASSYGQGAQPQHF. As DNA, the CDR3 is TGTGCCAGCAGTTATGGACAGGGGGCCCAGCCCCAGCATTTT.

The chain uses TRBV10-1 and TRBJ1-6; D is unresolved. CDR1 is WNHNN, CDR2 SYGVQD, per germline (reference sequence). With 4 bases removed from V and 6 bases from J, the gap between germline ends came to 10 bases. There are 14 residues in the CDR3. This chain's CDR3 is CASSGGRTNSPLHF. The CDR3, as DNA: TGCGCCAGCAGTGGTGGGAGAACTAATTCACCCCTCCACTTT.

This clone was recorded only once. The chain couples TRBV7-9 to TRBJ1-6; D may be TRBD1 (6 bases). There are 14 residues in the CDR3. V lost 6 bases and J lost 4, with 10 bases in between. Germline lookup yields CDR1 SEHNR and CDR2 FQNEAQ (reference sequence). In nucleotides, the CDR3 is TGTGCCAGCAGTTTTGGACAGTATAATTCACCCCTCCACTTT. Translated, it gives CASSFGQYNSPLHF.

The count of this clone is one. Other nucleotide sequences from this sample produce the same CDR3. The J gene is TRBJ1-2, the V gene TRBV18; D is unresolved. The germline V and J ends were trimmed by 2 bases and 3 bases, with 7 bases remaining between them. CDR1 is KGHSH, CDR2 LQKENI, per germline. This CDR3 comprises 13 residues. The CDR3 nucleotides are TGTGCCAGCTCACCAGAGGAATACTATGGCTACACCTTC. It is translated as CASSPEEYYGYTF.

The chain joins TRBV6-1 to TRBJ1-2; TRBD1 agrees at 9 bases. V lost 3 bases and J lost 2; bases outside the gene matches: 4. The CDR3 is made up of 15 amino acids. CDR1 and CDR2 from the germline V gene are MNHNS and SASEGT. DNA for the CDR3: TGTGCCAGCAGTGAGACCGGGACAGGGAACTATGGCTACACCTTC. Protein: CASSETGTGNYGYTF.

The J gene is TRBJ1-2, the V gene TRBV5-4; D gene uncertain. Germline V lookup: CDR1 SGHNT, CDR2 YYREEE (reference sequence). V was shortened by 5 bases and J by 0 bases, with 14 bases between the two germline ends. The CDR3 runs 15 residues. CDR3 amino acids: CASRADTQSNYGYTF. In nucleotides, the CDR3 is TGTGCCAGCAGGGCCGACACCCAGTCTAACTATGGCTACACCTTC.

The chain recombines TRBV5-4 with TRBJ2-3, with 9 bases aligning to TRBD1. The CDR3 extends over 17 amino acids. Germline loops: CDR1 SGHNT, CDR2 YYREEE (reference sequence). The junction had 9 bases not matched to a gene; V was cut back by 0 bases and J by 4 bases. In nucleotides, the CDR3 is TGTGCCAGCAGCTTGGCCCCGGGACAGGGTGGCCCAGATACGCAGTATTTT. Its protein is CASSLAPGQGGPDTQYF.